This entry describes one T cell receptor beta chain. Its antigen is currently unknown. The DNA ends 3 residues before the CDR3 does, and the rest of the CDR3 is filled in from the germline J gene. Trimming at V came to 1 base and at J to 4 bases, leaving 9 bases not matched to a gene. Germline CDR1 is KGHSH and CDR2 is LQKENI. CDR3 size: 17 residues. All CVID subjects were on immunoglobulin replacement for at least one year. Here immunoSEQ multiplex PCR was the method, and the copy in TCRdb shows in-frame clones only, minus some. The sample shows fewer than 35,000 clones, none of them appearing just once. This specimen comes from a study of T cell clonality in common variable immunodeficiency. Study-wide results and caveats: CVID patient heterogeneity limited repertoire-clinical complication correlations. In common variable immunodeficiency, TCR beta chains reportedly carried fewer deletions and N-nucleotide insertions. The cause of increased CVID clonality remains unclear without subpopulation sequencing.

Sequenced input: peripheral blood mononuclear cells. The sequence was collected from a human donor with common variable immunodeficiency. This chain connects TRBV18 to TRBJ2-3; 9 bases fit TRBD1. The CDR3 is CASSPRGQGKGPDTQYF. The sequenced CDR3 bases are TGTGCCAGCTCACCACGGGGACAGGGAAAGGGGCCAGATACG. The whole variable domain, filled in from reference TRBV18 and TRBJ2-3, reads NAGVMQNPRHLVRRRGQEARLRCSPMKGHSHVYWYRQLPEEGLKFMVYLQKENIIDESGMPKERFSAEFPKEGPSILRIQQVVRGDSAAYFCASSPRGQGKGPDTQYFGPGTRLTVL.